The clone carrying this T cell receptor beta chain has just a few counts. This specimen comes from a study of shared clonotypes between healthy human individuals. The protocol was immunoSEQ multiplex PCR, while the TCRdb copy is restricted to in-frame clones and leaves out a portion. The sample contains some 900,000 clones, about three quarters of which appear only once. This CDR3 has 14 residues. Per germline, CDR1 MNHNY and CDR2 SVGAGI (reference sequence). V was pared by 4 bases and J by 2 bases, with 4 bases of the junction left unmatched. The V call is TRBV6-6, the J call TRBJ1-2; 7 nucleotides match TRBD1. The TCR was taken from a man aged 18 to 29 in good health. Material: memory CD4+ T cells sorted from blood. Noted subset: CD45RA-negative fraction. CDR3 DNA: TGTGCCAGCAGTTCGTTGGGACAGAACTATGGCTACACCTTC. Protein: CASSSLGQNYGYTF.